Listed below are T cell receptor beta chains from one sample, sequenced in a study of regulatory T cells in long-lasting Graves disease. Via MiXCR, TCRdb re-called the multiplex PCR reads, giving one row per CDR3 protein. Of some 560,000 distinct CDR3 sequences listed, about 16% were seen once; the top ten hold around 25%. These same data were also listed under a study on T cells in Graves' hyperthyroidism and ophthalmopathy.

The specimen comprised peripheral blood mononuclear cells (PBMCs), sampled at new diagnosis, from a patient treated with antithyroid drugs. These receptors were obtained from a woman aged 40-60 years with Graves disease. The CDR3 runs from the conserved cysteine through the conserved F or W. D genes are given only for firm matches. The size entry is marked missing in some rows and otherwise reads once, few, many or a size class.

TRBD1 TRBJ2-7 TRBV5-1 . CASSGGTGGSEQYF TGCGCCAGCAGCGGCGGGACAGGTGGTTCCGAGCAGTACTTC
. TRBJ1-1 TRBV20-1 many CSARPAANTEAFF TGCAGTGCTAGGCCCGCAGCTAACACTGAAGCTTTCTTT
. TRBJ1-1 TRBV28 many CASSLERTEAFF TGTGCCAGCAGTTTGGAGCGGACTGAAGCTTTCTTT
TRBD1 TRBJ1-1 TRBV20-1 . CSAGPGQSVTEAFF TGCAGTGCTGGGCCGGGACAGTCGGTCACTGAAGCTTTCTTT
. TRBJ1-1 TRBV19 many CASSIRKNTEAFF TGTGCCAGTTCGATCCGCAAGAACACTGAAGCTTTCTTT
TRBD1 TRBJ2-1 TRBV6-2/TRBV6-3 many CASSVTGSVQFF TGTGCCAGCAGTGTGACAGGGAGTGTGCAGTTCTTC
TRBD2 TRBJ2-5 TRBV14 many CASSQVTSGDLETQYF TGTGCCAGCAGCCAAGTGACTAGCGGGGATCTTGAGACCCAGTACTTC
. TRBJ2-1 TRBV6-2/TRBV6-3 . CASSYRGLEQFF TGTGCCAGCAGTTACCGGGGACTCGAGCAGTTCTTC
. TRBJ2-5 TRBV5-1 few CASSPYRDQETQYF TGCGCCAGCAGCCCTTACAGGGACCAAGAGACCCAGTACTTC
TRBD1 TRBJ1-2 TRBV28 many CASSFSGQGYGYTF TGTGCCAGCAGTTTCTCGGGACAGGGGTATGGCTACACCTTC
TRBD1 TRBJ2-2 TRBV5-1 few CASSVGQGASGELFF TGCGCCAGCAGCGTGGGACAGGGGGCGTCCGGGGAGCTGTTTTTT
. TRBJ1-4 TRBV28 many CASSLKRAHEKLFF TGTGCCAGCAGTTTGAAAAGGGCTCATGAAAAACTGTTTTTT
. TRBJ1-1 TRBV2 many CASIPLLNTEAFF TGTGCCAGCATCCCACTGTTGAACACTGAAGCTTTCTTT
. TRBJ2-7 TRBV28 many CASSFGGSLEQYF TGTGCCAGCAGTTTTGGAGGGTCCCTCGAGCAGTACTTC
TRBD2 TRBJ2-7 TRBV2 many CASSQQAGGRTTYEQYF TGTGCCAGCAGTCAACAGGCGGGGGGGAGGACCACCTACGAGCAGTACTTC
. TRBJ2-7 TRBV29-1 few CSVRLADRDYEQYF TGCAGCGTAAGGCTAGCGGACAGGGACTACGAGCAGTACTTC
. TRBJ1-2 TRBV2 many CASSVGLFRDGLNYGYTF TGTGCCAGCAGTGTGGGGCTGTTCCGGGACGGACTTAACTATGGCTACACCTTC
TRBD2 TRBJ2-3 TRBV4-2 . CASSRSAGGPADTQYF TGTGCCAGCAGCCGGTCTGCGGGGGGACCCGCAGATACGCAGTATTTT
. TRBJ2-3 TRBV28 many CASSLVLARTDTQYF TGTGCCAGCAGTCTCGTACTAGCAAGGACAGATACGCAGTATTTT
TRBD1 TRBJ1-1 TRBV10-3 . CAISEGQGAFGTEAFF TGTGCCATCAGTGAGGGACAGGGGGCGTTCGGCACTGAAGCTTTCTTT
. TRBJ1-1 TRBV6-5 . CASSYKANTEAFF TGTGCCAGCAGTTACAAGGCGAACACTGAAGCTTTCTTT
. TRBJ1-1 TRBV6-1 many CASSALVNTEAFF TGTGCCAGCAGTGCTTTGGTGAACACTGAAGCTTTCTTT
. TRBJ1-4 TRBV6-5 . CASSSRVPVSTEKLFF TGTGCCAGCAGTTCAAGGGTCCCAGTTTCGACTGAAAAACTGTTTTTT
TRBD1 TRBJ2-1 TRBV7-2 many CASSLVPDGTGTFF TGTGCCAGCAGCTTAGTTCCTGACGGGACAGGGACGTTCTTC
TRBD1 TRBJ1-2 TRBV12-3/TRBV12-4 many CASSDRVGYGYTF TGTGCCAGCAGTGACAGGGTGGGCTATGGCTACACCTTC
. TRBJ1-2 TRBV28 . CASSLLSDYGYTF TGTGCCAGCAGTCTATTATCGGACTATGGCTACACCTTC
. TRBJ1-4 TRBV18 . CASSPPGFGKLFF TGTGCCAGCTCACCACCGGGATTTGGAAAACTGTTTTTT
. TRBJ1-4 TRBV4-1 . CASSQEPGLLGNEKLFF TGCGCCAGCAGCCAAGAACCTGGGCTTCTAGGCAATGAAAAACTGTTTTTT
. TRBJ1-4 TRBV30 few CAWTRPGGNEKLFF TGTGCCTGGACCCGCCCGGGGGGTAATGAAAAACTGTTTTTT
. TRBJ1-2 TRBV7-2 many CASSYPRGYTF TGTGCCAGCAGCTACCCCCGGGGCTACACCTTC
. TRBJ1-2 TRBV5-1 . CASSLVAGNNYGYTF TGCGCCAGCAGCTTGGTGGCAGGGAACAACTATGGCTACACCTTC
. TRBJ1-6 TRBV13 . CASSLGFDSYNSPLHF TGCGCCAGCAGCTTGGGGTTCGACTCCTATAATTCACCCCTCCACTTT
TRBD1 TRBJ2-7 TRBV19 . CASSIIAGGQRSSYEQYF TGTGCCAGTAGTATCATCGCAGGGGGCCAGAGGAGCTCCTACGAGCAGTACTTC
. TRBJ1-2 TRBV6-1 . CASTDYNYGYTF TGTGCCAGCACTGACTATAACTATGGCTACACCTTC
. TRBJ2-3 TRBV19 many CASSTLGGADTQYF TGTGCCAGTAGTACCCTAGGGGGGGCGGATACGCAGTATTTT
TRBD1 TRBJ2-7 TRBV13 few CASSLDRGPSYEQYF TGTGCCAGCAGCTTGGACAGGGGTCCCTCCTACGAGCAGTACTTC
TRBD1 TRBJ2-4 TRBV2 . CASRDRVGNKNIQYF TGTGCCAGCAGGGACAGGGTCGGAAACAAAAACATTCAGTACTTC
. TRBJ2-2 TRBV9 . CASGASVDANTGEPFF TGTGCCAGCGGCGCCTCCGTGGACGCGAACACCGGGGAGCCGTTTTTT